Each of the 3 T cell receptor beta chains below was sequenced from the same sample in a study of T cell changes during pregnancy in multiple sclerosis. Here immunoSEQ multiplex PCR was the method, and the copy in TCRdb shows in-frame clones only, minus some. The sample has tens of thousands of clones; 91% are singletons. The sample here was peripheral blood, taken in the second trimester of pregnancy. The receptors stem from a female donor with multiple sclerosis, enrolled in a pregnancy study.

This clone was observed a handful of times. This chain links TRBV5-1 with TRBJ2-6; 8 nucleotides align to TRBD1. J lost 2 bases, V lost 4 bases, and 11 bases had no gene match. Germline values: CDR1 SGHRS, CDR2 YFSETQ. CDR3 length: 18 amino acids. CDR3 in DNA: TGCGCCAGCAGCACCCCGACAGGGGCGGCGGCTGGGGCCAACGTCCTGACTTTC. Its translation: CASSTPTGAAAGANVLTF.

The J gene is TRBJ2-7, the V gene TRBV5-4; no reliable D call. The CDR3 extends over 12 amino acids. CDR1 is SGHNT, CDR2 YYREEE, per germline (reference sequence). The germline V and J ends were trimmed by 0 bases and 4 bases, with 5 bases remaining between them. Here the CDR3 reads CASSLGGYEQYF. The CDR3 DNA follows: TGTGCCAGCAGCTTGGGAGGTTACGAGCAGTACTTC. Looking up the rest from reference TRBV5-4 and TRBJ2-7 gives the full variable domain: ETGVTQSPTHLIKTRGQQVTLRCSSQSGHNTVSWYQQALGQGPQFIFQYYREEENGRGNFPPRFSGLQFPNYSSELNVNALELDDSALYLCASSLGGYEQYFGPGTRLTVT.

V usage is TRBV9 and J usage is TRBJ1-2; 8 nucleotides match TRBD1. The V gene's germline CDR1 is SGDLS and CDR2 YYNGEE. The CDR3 contains 14 residues. The trim removed 3 bases at V and 5 bases at J, leaving 6 bases unmatched. CDR3 in amino acids: CASSANRGEYGYTF. The CDR3 region has the DNA TGTGCCAGCAGCGCGAACAGGGGGGAATATGGCTACACCTTC.